A single sample is the source of the 11 T cell receptor beta chains below, sequenced in a study of cytomegalovirus exposure and HLA in healthy donors. Vbeta (60) and Jbeta (13) primers were used in the PCR. Profiled with immunoSEQ multiplex PCR; TCRdb holds only in-frame clones, not every one. The table has about 150,000 clones, 82% seen once. The sequencing sample was made of PBMCs. All receptors come from a woman aged 45 to 65 in good health and CMV-seropositive.

This chain uses TRBV4-3 with TRBJ2-7, with TRBD1 identical over 9 bases. The CDR3 extends over 14 amino acids. Trimming removed 5 bases from V and 7 bases from J; junction bases left unmatched: 9. CDR1 LGHNA and CDR2 YSLEER come from the germline V gene. The CDR3 protein is CASSYRTGVGEQYF. The CDR3 nucleotides are TGCGCCAGCAGCTACCGGACAGGGGTGGGAGAGCAGTACTTC.

This chain links TRBV18 with TRBJ2-5; D possibly corresponds to TRBD1 (6 bases). Trimming removed 6 bases from V and 2 bases from J, with 16 bases in between. CDR1 is KGHSH and CDR2 is LQKENI in the germline V gene. CDR3 length equals 15 residues. CDR3 in amino acids: CASSGQGSLQETQYF. DNA for the CDR3: TGTGCCAGCTCCGGGCAGGGGTCCCTTCAAGAGACCCAGTACTTC.

The chain employs TRBV19 and TRBJ2-3; possible D gene TRBD2, 6 bases. Germline V gene lookup returns CDR1 LNHDA and CDR2 SQIVND (reference sequence). The germline V and J ends were trimmed by 5 bases and 1 base, with 7 bases remaining between them. This CDR3 contains 13 residues. The CDR3 loop is CASSPGGTDTQYF. CDR3 coding DNA: TGTGCCAGTAGTCCGGGGGGCACAGATACGCAGTATTTT.

This chain links TRBV2 with TRBJ1-3; D gene uncertain. Germline V CDR1 and CDR2: SNHLY, FYNNEI. Trimming shortened V by 11 bases and J by 8 bases, and 16 bases separated the two germline ends. The CDR3 is 12 amino acids. In DNA, the CDR3 is TGTGCCTCCGTGAATTCGGGATACACCATATATTTT. Translated, it gives CASVNSGYTIYF.

The genes are TRBV10-3 and TRBJ2-2; 7 bases line up with TRBD1. Unmatched junction bases numbered 6, after V lost 5 bases and J lost 3 bases. Germline V gives CDR1 ENHRY, CDR2 SYGVKD. The CDR3 extends over 15 amino acids. The CDR3 DNA sequence: TGTGCCATCAGTCCTACCGGGACAGACACCGGGGAGCTGTTTTTT. This encodes CAISPTGTDTGELFF.

This clone has just one count. The V call is TRBV9, the J call TRBJ2-1; 8 nucleotides match TRBD2. The V segment lost 0 bases and the J segment 3 bases; nucleotides outside the gene matches: 2. Germline V gene lookup returns CDR1 SGDLS and CDR2 YYNGEE. The CDR3 extends over 15 amino acids. For the CDR3, the DNA is TGTGCCAGCAGCGTAGAACTAGCGGACTACAATGAGCAGTTCTTC. It yields the protein CASSVELADYNEQFF.

V gene TRBV2 combines with J gene TRBJ2-3; D gene ambiguous. The CDR3 has 13 amino acids. The germline V and J ends were trimmed by 8 bases and 2 bases, with 11 bases remaining between them. CDR1 is SNHLY and CDR2 is FYNNEI in the germline V gene. DNA of the CDR3: TGTGCCAGCCTACCTCCTAACACAGATACGCAGTATTTT. Residues: CASLPPNTDTQYF.

The V and J genes are TRBV6-1 and TRBJ1-3; the match to TRBD1 covers 7 bases. Germline V gene data show CDR1 as MNHNS and CDR2 as SASEGT. The trim removed 6 bases at V and 16 bases at J, leaving 9 bases unmatched. The CDR3 consists of 11 residues. The CDR3 region has the DNA TGTGCCAGCAGGGATCAGGGGGTTCAGTATTTT. The encoded protein is CASRDQGVQYF.

The chain has TRBV6-1 and TRBJ2-3; 7 positions agree with TRBD2. The ends lost 4 bases at V and 8 bases at J; junction bases unmatched: 3. Germline V gene lookup returns CDR1 MNHNS and CDR2 SASEGT. The CDR3 totals 12 residues. CDR3 region: CASSAREGTQYF. The CDR3 DNA reads as TGTGCCAGCAGTGCCAGGGAGGGTACGCAGTATTTT.

The chain links TRBV15 to TRBJ2-5; the match to TRBD1 covers 7 bases. Unmatched junction bases numbered 7, after V lost 1 base and J lost 5 bases. The CDR3 is made up of 15 amino acids. Germline loops: CDR1 LNHNV, CDR2 YYDKDF (reference sequence). The CDR3 DNA reads TGTGCCACCAGCAGAGGACAGGGCGAAATTGAGACCCAGTACTTC. Amino acids: CATSRGQGEIETQYF.

The rearrangement links TRBV21-1 to TRBJ2-3; the D segment call TRBD2 is taken from the table without a DNA check. TRBV21-1 is described as a pseudogene. This CDR3 comprises 19 residues. The CDR3 coding sequence is TGTGCCAGCAGCTTCCGGGGGGAGAGGGTCGGGTCTAGCACAGATACGCAGTATTTT. This encodes CASSFRGERVGSSTDTQYF.